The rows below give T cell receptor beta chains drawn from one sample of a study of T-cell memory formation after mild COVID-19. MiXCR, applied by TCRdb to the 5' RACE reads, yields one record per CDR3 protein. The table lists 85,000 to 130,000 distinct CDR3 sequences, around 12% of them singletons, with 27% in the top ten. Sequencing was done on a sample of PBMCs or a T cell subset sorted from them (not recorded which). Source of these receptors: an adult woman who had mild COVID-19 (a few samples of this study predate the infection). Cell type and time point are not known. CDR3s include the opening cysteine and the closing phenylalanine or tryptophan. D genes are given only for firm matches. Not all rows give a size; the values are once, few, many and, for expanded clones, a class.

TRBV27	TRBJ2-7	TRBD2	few	CASSSLREGEQYF	TGTGCCAGCAGTTCGCTCCGGGAGGGCGAGCAGTACTTC
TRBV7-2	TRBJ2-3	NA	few	CASSSYSTDTQYF	TGTGCCAGCAGCTCTTACAGCACAGATACGCAGTATTTT
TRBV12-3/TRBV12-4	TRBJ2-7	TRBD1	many	CASSLTDRGPEQYF	TGTGCCAGCAGTTTAACTGACAGGGGACCCGAGCAGTACTTC
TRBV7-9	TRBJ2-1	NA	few	CASSLVRSIGLDEQFF	TGTGCCAGCAGCTTAGTCCGTAGCATAGGTTTGGATGAGCAGTTCTTC
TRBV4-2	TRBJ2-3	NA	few	CASSQEQGGGNTDTQYF	TGTGCCAGCAGCCAAGAACAGGGAGGGGGGAATACAGATACGCAGTATTTT
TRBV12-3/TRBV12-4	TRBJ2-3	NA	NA	CASSPTVTDTQYF	TGTGCCAGCAGCCCAACAGTCACAGATACGCAGTATTTT
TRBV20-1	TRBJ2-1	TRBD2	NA	CSASPAGGPYNEQFF	TGCAGTGCTAGCCCAGCGGGGGGGCCCTACAATGAGCAGTTCTTC
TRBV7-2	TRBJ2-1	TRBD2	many	CASTPSVRGGPAHEQFF	TGTGCCAGCACCCCCTCGGTTCGCGGGGGGCCCGCCCATGAGCAGTTCTTC
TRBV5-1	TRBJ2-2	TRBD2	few	CASSLEWIAGGPWTGELFF	TGCGCCAGCAGCTTGGAATGGATAGCGGGAGGGCCTTGGACCGGGGAGCTGTTTTTT
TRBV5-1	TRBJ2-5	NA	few	CASSYASNYQETQYF	TGCGCCAGCAGCTACGCTTCTAATTACCAAGAGACCCAGTACTTC
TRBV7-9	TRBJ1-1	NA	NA	CASSPPEDSTEAFF	TGTGCCAGCAGCCCCCCCGAGGACAGTACTGAAGCTTTCTTT
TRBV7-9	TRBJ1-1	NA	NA	CASSFWGDTEAFF	TGTGCCAGCAGCTTCTGGGGGGACACTGAAGCTTTCTTT
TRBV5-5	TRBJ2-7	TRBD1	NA	CASSLGDRREQYF	TGTGCCAGCAGCTTGGGGGACAGGAGGGAGCAGTACTTC
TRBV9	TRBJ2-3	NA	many	CASSVGAGGTDTQYF	TGTGCCAGCAGCGTAGGGGCAGGGGGCACAGATACGCAGTATTTT
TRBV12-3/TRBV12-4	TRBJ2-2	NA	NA	CASSSHTGELFF	TGTGCCAGCAGTTCCCACACCGGGGAGCTGTTTTTT
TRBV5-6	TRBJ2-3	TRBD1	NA	CASSFVTGAQYF	TGTGCCAGCAGCTTCGTGACAGGGGCGCAGTATTTT
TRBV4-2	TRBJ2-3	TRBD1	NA	CASSQDPDRVDTQYF	TGTGCCAGCAGCCAAGATCCGGACAGGGTCGATACGCAGTATTTT
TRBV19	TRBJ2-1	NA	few	CASKLTGGGNYNEQFF	TGTGCCAGTAAACTTACTGGTGGTGGAAACTACAATGAGCAGTTCTTC
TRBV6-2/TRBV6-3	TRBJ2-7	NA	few	CASSWTLTYEQYF	TGTGCCAGCAGTTGGACACTTACCTACGAGCAGTACTTC
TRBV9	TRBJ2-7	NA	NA	CASSVGWGRDIDSYEQYF	TGTGCCAGCAGCGTCGGTTGGGGAAGGGACATCGACTCCTACGAGCAGTACTTC
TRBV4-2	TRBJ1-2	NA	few	CASSHTPQGTNYGYTF	TGTGCCAGCAGCCATACGCCACAGGGTACTAACTATGGCTACACCTTC
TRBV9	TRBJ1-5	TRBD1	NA	CASSVGTGGNQPQHF	TGTGCCAGCAGCGTAGGGACAGGAGGCAATCAGCCCCAGCATTTT
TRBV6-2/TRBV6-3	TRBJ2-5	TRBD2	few	CASRRLQGGRFGETQYF	TGTGCCAGCCGACGCCTTCAGGGCGGGAGGTTCGGAGAGACCCAGTACTTC
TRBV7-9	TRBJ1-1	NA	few	CASSLYSNTEAFF	TGTGCCAGCAGTCTTTACTCCAACACTGAAGCTTTCTTT
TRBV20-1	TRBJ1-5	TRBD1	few	CSADGTGSDQPQHF	TGCAGTGCCGATGGGACAGGGTCGGATCAGCCCCAGCATTTT
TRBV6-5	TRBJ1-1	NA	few	CASRAGDHQGAFF	TGTGCCAGCAGGGCAGGGGACCATCAGGGGGCTTTCTTT
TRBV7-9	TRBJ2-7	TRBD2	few	CASSPWEGTYEQYF	TGTGCCAGCAGCCCCTGGGAGGGGACCTACGAGCAGTACTTC
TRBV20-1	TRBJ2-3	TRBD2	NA	CSAPDPGLAGGRASTDTQYF	TGCAGTGCCCCGGACCCCGGACTAGCGGGGGGACGGGCTAGCACAGATACGCAGTATTTT
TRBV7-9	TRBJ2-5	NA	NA	CASSSRDGGGETQYF	TGTGCCAGCAGCTCCCGGGACGGAGGAGGAGAGACCCAGTACTTC
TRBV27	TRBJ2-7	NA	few	CASSSAAGNTYEQYF	TGTGCCAGCAGCTCCGCCGCGGGGAACACCTACGAGCAGTACTTC
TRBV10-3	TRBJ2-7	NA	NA	CAISGNLEQYF	TGTGCCATCAGTGGAAATCTCGAGCAGTACTTC
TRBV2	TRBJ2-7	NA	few	CASRDPSGPSSYEQYF	TGTGCCAGCAGGGACCCTTCGGGCCCCAGCTCCTACGAGCAGTACTTC
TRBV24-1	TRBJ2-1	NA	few	CATSWGENEQFF	TGTGCCACCAGTTGGGGGGAGAATGAGCAGTTCTTC
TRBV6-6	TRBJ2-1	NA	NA	CASSRQVLSSYNEQFF	TGTGCCAGCAGCCGACAGGTTTTGAGCTCCTACAATGAGCAGTTCTTC
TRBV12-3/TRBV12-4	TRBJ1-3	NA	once	CASRLSGNTIYF	TGTGCCAGCAGGCTGTCTGGAAACACCATATATTTT
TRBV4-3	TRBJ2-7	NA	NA	CASSLSFTGSMEQYF	TGCGCCAGCAGCCTGAGTTTTACGGGAAGTATGGAGCAGTACTTC
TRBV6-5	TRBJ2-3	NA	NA	CASSDPAGEVSPTQYF	TGTGCCAGCAGTGACCCTGCTGGCGAGGTGAGCCCTACGCAGTATTTT